This TCR beta chain comes out of a study of response to subunit inactivated influenza vaccine. TCRdb recomputed calls from the RT-PCR reads with MiXCR, one row per CDR3 protein. The data hold 610,000 or so distinct CDR3 sequences, with approximately 14% observed a single time. Between the trimmed V and J ends, which lost 6 bases and 3 bases, there was a span of 21 bases. The CDR3 contains 16 residues. Germline V gene data show CDR1 as SGHRS and CDR2 as YFSETQ. The chain combines TRBV5-1 with TRBJ2-5; D is perhaps TRBD2 (6 bases). The clonotype was recovered from a man aged 50-60 years who received an inactivated influenza vaccine. Sample: PBMCs from blood, taken less than 13 days after vaccination. CDR3 sequence reads: CASTLTWRGNKETQYF. CDR3 DNA sequence: TGCGCCAGCACCCTGACCTGGCGGGGAAATAAAGAGACCCAGTACTTC.